This TCR beta chain was retrieved from a study of T cell repertoires in ileal Crohn's disease. V lost 7 bases, J lost 5 bases, and 17 bases lay in between. CDR1 and CDR2 (germline): MDHEN, SYDVKM. This CDR3 contains 14 residues. Study outcomes and limitations: Endoscopic recurrence occurred in every patient whose clonality exceeded 26.8%. Sorted CD8 T cells held more high-frequency clones than CD4.

About this clone itself: Its target is unknown.

Roughly 500 nanograms of biopsy DNA per sample underwent TCRB immunosequencing. Profiled with immunoSEQ multiplex PCR; TCRdb holds only in-frame clones, not every one. The sample yields about 8,400 clones, 80% seen once. The sequenced sample was ileal tissue. This TCR was sampled from an adult with Crohn's disease. This chain links TRBV28 with TRBJ1-1; tentative D call: TRBD1 (5 bases). This chain's CDR3 is CASTPDGHSTEAFF. The CDR3 coding sequence is TGTGCCAGCACCCCGGACGGACATTCGACTGAAGCTTTCTTT.